A selection of T cell receptor beta chains follows, all from one sample in a study of memory CD4+ T cells and cytomegalovirus serostatus. TCRdb's table, derived via immunoSEQ multiplex PCR, lists solely in-frame clones and lacks some. Of 40,000 to 50,000 clones listed, approximately 81% are singletons. Sequencing used memory CD4+ T cells from blood. Every receptor here comes from an adult in good health and CMV-seropositive. CDR3s include the opening cysteine and the closing phenylalanine or tryptophan. The D gene is left open where the match is weak. Clone size, where shown, is once, few, many, or a class for clones that have expanded.

clone size: .; V gene: TRBV2; D gene: .; CDR3 length: 14; J gene: TRBJ2-7; CDR3 DNA: TGTGCCAGCAGTGAGATGGGTGTCCCCCCTGATGGGTACTTC; CDR3 protein: CASSEMGVPPDGYF
clone size: .; V gene: TRBV7-2; D gene: .; CDR3 length: 12; J gene: TRBJ2-1; CDR3 DNA: TGTGCCAGCAGCACGCGGGGAGGCGAGCAGTTCTTC; CDR3 protein: CASSTRGGEQFF
clone size: .; V gene: TRBV5-1; D gene: .; CDR3 length: 13; J gene: TRBJ2-1; CDR3 DNA: TGCGCCAGCAGCTTGATCCCGTCCAATGAGCAGTTCTTC; CDR3 protein: CASSLIPSNEQFF
clone size: .; V gene: TRBV5-1; D gene: TRBD1; CDR3 length: 14; J gene: TRBJ2-5; CDR3 DNA: TGCGCCAGCAGCTTAGGACAGGGCGGCGAGACCCAGTACTTC; CDR3 protein: CASSLGQGGETQYF
clone size: .; V gene: TRBV5-1; D gene: TRBD1; CDR3 length: 16; J gene: TRBJ2-5; CDR3 DNA: TGCGCCAGCAGCTTGGACTTCGGGACAGGGGGAGAGACCCAGTACTTC; CDR3 protein: CASSLDFGTGGETQYF
clone size: .; V gene: TRBV19; D gene: TRBD1; CDR3 length: 18; J gene: TRBJ1-1; CDR3 DNA: TGTGCCAGTAGTAGTGGACGGGACAGAATCTATTCGAGCACTGAAGCTTTCTTT; CDR3 protein: CASSSGRDRIYSSTEAFF
clone size: few; V gene: TRBV11-1; D gene: TRBD2; CDR3 length: 14; J gene: TRBJ2-3; CDR3 DNA: TGTGCCAGCAGCTTCAGCGGGGGGGGATATACGCAGTATTTT; CDR3 protein: CASSFSGGGYTQYF
clone size: .; V gene: TRBV18; D gene: .; CDR3 length: 14; J gene: TRBJ2-5; CDR3 DNA: TGTGCCAGCTCACCAGGAACCCTCCAAGAGACCCAGTACTTC; CDR3 protein: CASSPGTLQETQYF
clone size: .; V gene: TRBV9; D gene: TRBD1; CDR3 length: 15; J gene: TRBJ1-2; CDR3 DNA: TGTGCCAGCAGCGGGACAGGGTCGTATGGCTATGGCTACACCTTC; CDR3 protein: CASSGTGSYGYGYTF
clone size: .; V gene: TRBV7-9; D gene: TRBD1; CDR3 length: 13; J gene: TRBJ1-1; CDR3 DNA: TGTGCCAGCAGAGAGACAGGGGGCACTGAAGCTTTCTTT; CDR3 protein: CASRETGGTEAFF
clone size: .; V gene: TRBV7-8; D gene: TRBD2; CDR3 length: 12; J gene: TRBJ2-1; CDR3 DNA: TGTGCCAGCAGCTTTAGCGGGGATGAGCAGTTCTTC; CDR3 protein: CASSFSGDEQFF
clone size: few; V gene: TRBV6-1; D gene: TRBD2; CDR3 length: 14; J gene: TRBJ2-3; CDR3 DNA: TGTGCCAGCAGTTTGGGACTAGCGGGGGATACGCAGTATTTT; CDR3 protein: CASSLGLAGDTQYF
clone size: .; V gene: TRBV5-1; D gene: .; CDR3 length: 14; J gene: TRBJ1-2; CDR3 DNA: TGCGCCAGCAGCTTGGGGGTGACAACCTATGGCTACACCTTC; CDR3 protein: CASSLGVTTYGYTF
clone size: .; V gene: TRBV5-1; D gene: TRBD1; CDR3 length: 17; J gene: TRBJ1-6; CDR3 DNA: TGCGCCAGCAGCTTGTTCGCAGGGACAGGGTATAATTCACCCCTCCACTTT; CDR3 protein: CASSLFAGTGYNSPLHF
clone size: .; V gene: TRBV7-2; D gene: .; CDR3 length: 14; J gene: TRBJ1-6; CDR3 DNA: TGTGCCAGCAGCTTTCTTGCGGGCAATTCACCCCTCCACTTT; CDR3 protein: CASSFLAGNSPLHF
clone size: .; V gene: TRBV18; D gene: .; CDR3 length: 18; J gene: TRBJ2-2; CDR3 DNA: TGTGCCAGCTCACCAGTAACCCCGGGGCAGAGAAGGACCGGGGAGCTGTTTTTT; CDR3 protein: CASSPVTPGQRRTGELFF
clone size: .; V gene: TRBV4-3; D gene: TRBD1; CDR3 length: 18; J gene: TRBJ1-1; CDR3 DNA: TGCGCCAGCAGCCAAGAGGGACAGGGGGCTATCCCGAACACTGAAGCTTTCTTT; CDR3 protein: CASSQEGQGAIPNTEAFF
clone size: .; V gene: TRBV5-1; D gene: .; CDR3 length: 14; J gene: TRBJ2-5; CDR3 DNA: TGCGCCAGCAGCTTGGATACCGATCAAGAGACCCAGTACTTC; CDR3 protein: CASSLDTDQETQYF
clone size: .; V gene: TRBV2; D gene: .; CDR3 length: 14; J gene: TRBJ2-2; CDR3 DNA: TGTGCCAGCAGTGAAAGCAGCGTCAGAGGGGAGCTGTTTTTT; CDR3 protein: CASSESSVRGELFF
clone size: .; V gene: TRBV7-2; D gene: .; CDR3 length: 14; J gene: TRBJ1-2; CDR3 DNA: TGTGCCAGCAGCCCTCTTCTCGGGGGGAATGGCTACACCTTC; CDR3 protein: CASSPLLGGNGYTF
clone size: .; V gene: TRBV5-1; D gene: .; CDR3 length: 13; J gene: TRBJ2-1; CDR3 DNA: TGCGCCAGCAGCACGGACAGTTCAGATGAGCAGTTCTTC; CDR3 protein: CASSTDSSDEQFF
clone size: .; V gene: TRBV4-2; D gene: TRBD1; CDR3 length: 17; J gene: TRBJ2-1; CDR3 DNA: TGTGCCAGCAGCCAAGTTACAGGGGGCCTTTCCTACAATGAGCAGTTCTTC; CDR3 protein: CASSQVTGGLSYNEQFF
clone size: .; V gene: TRBV27; D gene: .; CDR3 length: 16; J gene: TRBJ2-5; CDR3 DNA: TGTGCCAGCAGTTTATGGGGTGGCGGGGTCGGGGAGACCCAGTACTTC; CDR3 protein: CASSLWGGGVGETQYF
clone size: .; V gene: TRBV2; D gene: .; CDR3 length: 13; J gene: TRBJ2-2; CDR3 DNA: TGTGCCAGCAGTGTTAGATCCCCCGGGGAGCTGTTTTTT; CDR3 protein: CASSVRSPGELFF
clone size: medium-sized; V gene: TRBV14; D gene: .; CDR3 length: 15; J gene: TRBJ1-3; CDR3 DNA: TGTGCCAGCAGCCATCCCAGGGTTCATGGAAACACCATATATTTT; CDR3 protein: CASSHPRVHGNTIYF
clone size: .; V gene: TRBV15; D gene: .; CDR3 length: 16; J gene: TRBJ2-1; CDR3 DNA: TGTGCCACCAGCAGAGGGTATAGGGCCGACCGGGTTGAGCAGTTCTTC; CDR3 protein: CATSRGYRADRVEQFF
clone size: once; V gene: TRBV18; D gene: .; CDR3 length: 16; J gene: TRBJ1-1; CDR3 DNA: TGTGCCAGCTCACCCACGAGACAAGAATCGAACACTGAAGCTTTCTTT; CDR3 protein: CASSPTRQESNTEAFF